This entry features one T cell receptor (beta chain) sequence. What this receptor recognizes is not known. No base-level quality is on record; no much larger clone is a single base apart. This sample is part of a study of blood T cell repertoires in COVID-19 (dated by TCRdb to the early 2020s). Regarding the complete study: The collaborator samples originated in the United States, Italy and Spain and spanned the acute and convalescent phases of COVID-19. A de-identified subject ID, COVID-19 status, age in years and sex were almost always included in the sample metadata. The repertoires were released in a freely available public database intended as a resource for research on the immune response to SARS-CoV-2. The material from the prospective study consisted of cDNA or gDNA derived from T cells, B-cell-depleted T cells, or PBMCs. The dataset comprised deeply sampled blood TCRbeta repertoires from subjects exposed to, actively infected with, or recovered from COVID-19. Where HLA class I and class II types were available, the types were taken from metadata supplied by the sample provider, not from assay-based typing. Samples came from the ongoing ImmuneRACE study (first 160 participants) plus 1,254 subjects from 6 global collaborators.

TCRbeta CDR3 regions were amplified from genomic DNA by means of the immunoSEQ Assay, a bias-controlled multiplex PCR. The paper's processing steps were these. Nucleated cell counts per sample were estimated from amplification of reference gene primers within the assay. To quantify the absolute abundance of each unique TCRbeta CDR3 rearrangement, sequence reads were collapsed and filtered. For each sample, productive Simpson clonality was calculated as the square root of Simpson's diversity index across productive rearrangements. The clones in this table, taken by TCRdb from immuneACCESS, are in-frame only. Not every clone is retained; where verified, under half of the shortfall comes from an unresolved V gene, and the cause of the rest is unknown. That table furnishes V, J and clone size, whereas the DNA furnished D and trimming. The table for this sample lists about 82,000 clones; about 82% of them were counted only once. The leading ten clones occupy about 20% of the sample.

General conclusions and limits of the study: How much clinical and demographic metadata was included differed by source and by participant, and the metadata was provided uncurated.

Each collaborating institution followed its own protocols to collect whole blood in K2EDTA tubes. For TCRbeta analysis, collaborators shipped samples as frozen whole blood, isolated PBMCs, or DNA extracted from either of those sample types. V is cut back by 4 bases and J by 5 bases, with 5 bases in the junction unmatched. In the germline V gene, CDR1 corresponds to SGHRS and CDR2 to YFSETQ. The CDR3, from cysteine to phenylalanine, totals 13 residues. The read is trimmed to its CDR3 DNA, 39 bases read in frame from base 1. Material for sequencing was peripheral blood. The chain is assembled from TRBV5-1 and TRBJ1-1; the junction holds 7 bases that match TRBD1. This receptor was taken from a man older than 75 with active or convalescent COVID-19. The nucleotide sequence is given as TGCGCCAGCAGCGCCGACAGGGTGACTGAAGCTTTCTTT. It is translated as CASSADRVTEAFF.